Listed here are 28 T cell receptor beta chains from one sample, sequenced in a study of T-cell reconstitution after alpha-beta-depleted transplantation in children. For TCRbeta, the library was prepared with unique molecular identifiers. Using its own MiXCR run on the PCR reads, TCRdb lists one record per CDR3 protein. The table has around 420,000 distinct CDR3 sequences, around 15% seen once; the top ten hold 25% to 35%. The specimen was PBMCs, mostly from graft donor cells, collected 360 days after TCRalphabeta/CD19-depleted stem cell transplant. The receptors were gathered from a boy in the first two years of life who had a stem cell transplant for Wiskott-Aldrich syndrome, so the T cells may come from the graft donor.

This chain joins TRBV4-3 and TRBJ1-2, with no clear D. Germline V gene sequence: CDR1 LGHNA, CDR2 YSLEER. The CDR3 has 15 amino acids. V was pared by 0 bases and J by 8 bases, with 16 bases between. The CDR3 sequence: CASSQDPRATRGYTF. DNA of the CDR3: TGCGCCAGCAGCCAAGATCCTAGGGCTACTAGGGGCTACACCTTC.

This chain connects TRBV3-1 to TRBJ2-3, with D maybe TRBD1 (5 bases). The V and J ends lost 0 bases and 2 bases respectively, with 12 bases between them. The CDR3 length is 16 residues. From germline, CDR1 is LGHDT and CDR2 YNNKEL (reference sequence). CDR3 residues: CASSQDETANTDTQYF. The CDR3 coding sequence is TGTGCCAGCAGCCAAGACGAGACAGCCAACACAGATACGCAGTATTTT.

The J gene is TRBJ2-4, the V gene TRBV28, with 11 bases lining up with TRBD1. The ends lost 6 bases at V and 6 bases at J; junction bases unmatched: 16. Per germline, CDR1 MDHEN and CDR2 SYDVKM. The CDR3 loop spans 18 amino acids. The CDR3 is CASRGPGQGAYSGNIQYF. The CDR3 DNA reads TGTGCCAGCAGGGGGCCCGGACAGGGGGCATATTCCGGAAACATTCAGTACTTC.

This sequence joins TRBV5-6 and TRBJ2-7; TRBD1 or TRBD2 may be the D gene (5 bases each). CDR1 SGHDT and CDR2 YYEEEE come from the germline V gene. V dropped 3 bases and J dropped 6 bases, with 16 bases sitting between them. The CDR3 covers 14 residues. The CDR3 DNA sequence: TGTGCCAGCAGCTCGTGGGGGTGGTATGGCGAGCAGTACTTC. It specifies CASSSWGWYGEQYF.

This sequence joins TRBV12-3 or TRBV12-4 and TRBJ1-5, with D uncertain. The CDR3 runs to 13 residues. V lost 8 bases and J lost 6, with 14 bases in between. DNA for the CDR3: TGTGCCAGCCAAAGGAGCGGCTTTCAGCCCCAGCATTTT. Translating gives CASQRSGFQPQHF.

This clonotype was found many times. V is TRBV10-3 and J is TRBJ1-3, with a weak D call TRBD1 (6 bases). V was pared by 0 bases and J by 0 bases, with 9 bases between. The germline V gene encodes CDR1 ENHRY and CDR2 SYGVKD. CDR3 length: 16 amino acids. The CDR3 DNA reads TGTGCCATCAGTGAGTCGGGGGACATCTCTGGAAACACCATATATTTT. Residues: CAISESGDISGNTIYF.

This clonotype has just a few counts. The rearrangement links TRBV27 to TRBJ2-1; maybe TRBD2 (7 bases). The V end lost 8 bases, the J end lost 0 bases, and 20 bases lay between the germline ends. The CDR3 totals 17 residues. The germline V gene has CDR1 MNHEY and CDR2 SMNVEV (reference sequence). The DNA of the CDR3 is TGTGCCAGCCGCGGACAGAGCGGGAAGAGCTCCTACAATGAGCAGTTCTTC. As protein: CASRGQSGKSSYNEQFF.

The chain is built from TRBV25-1 and TRBJ2-3; TRBD2 matches at 12 bases. With 8 bases clipped from V and 5 bases from J, the junction kept 11 bases outside the gene matches. Germline CDR1 reads MGHDK; CDR2 reads SYGVNS. The CDR3 contains 16 residues. CDR3 region: CASSPGLAGGGDTQYF. Here the CDR3 DNA reads TGTGCCAGCTCACCGGGACTAGCGGGCGGGGGAGATACGCAGTATTTT.

V gene TRBV6-5 combines with J gene TRBJ2-5, with a possible D match to TRBD1 (6 bases). This CDR3 is built from 15 residues. The V gene's germline CDR1 is MNHEY and CDR2 SVGAGI. Trimming removed 0 bases at V and 2 bases at J, with 10 bases between. DNA of the CDR3: TGTGCCAGCAGTTACTCGTGGGGGCAACAAGAGACCCAGTACTTC. Protein: CASSYSWGQQETQYF.

CDR3 coding DNA: TGCAGTGCTAGTCCCGGACAGGGAAGGTCCTATAATTCACCCCTCCACTTT. Translation: CSASPGQGRSYNSPLHF. The gene calls are TRBV20-1 and TRBJ1-6; 8 bases map to TRBD1. The CDR3 is 17 residues long. CDR1 and CDR2 from the germline V gene are DFQATT and SNEGSKA (reference sequence). The trim removed 3 bases at V and 1 base at J, leaving 8 bases unmatched.

This clonotype was seen at least ten times. This chain joins TRBV12-3 or TRBV12-4 and TRBJ2-5; the D is unclear. CDR3 length equals 14 residues. V was cut by 5 bases and J by 3 bases, with 13 bases left in between. CDR3 protein: CASSPGTAEETQYF. CDR3 coding DNA: TGTGCCAGCAGTCCAGGAACCGCCGAAGAGACCCAGTACTTC.

This clonotype was detected only a few times. This chain joins TRBV7-2 and TRBJ2-4; TRBD1 is a possible D gene (5 bases). The CDR3 length is 16 residues. V was clipped by 5 bases and J by 0 bases, with 14 bases between them. Looked up from germline, CDR1 is SGHTA and CDR2 is FQGNSA. CDR3 protein: CASSRDSFLAKNIQYF. As DNA, the CDR3 is TGTGCCAGCAGCAGAGACAGTTTTCTAGCCAAAAACATTCAGTACTTC.

The genes are TRBV7-2 and TRBJ2-1, with TRBD2 matching over 9 bases. The CDR3 totals 16 residues. The trim removed 2 bases at V and 5 bases at J, leaving 7 bases unmatched. The V gene's germline CDR1 is SGHTA and CDR2 FQGNSA. CDR3 sequence (DNA): TGTGCCAGCAGCTTAAATGTCCTAGCGGGGCACAATGAGCAGTTCTTC. It translates to CASSLNVLAGHNEQFF.

Only a few counts were recorded for this clonotype. The chain couples TRBV20-1 to TRBJ2-3, with 15 bases fitting TRBD2. The CDR3 has 14 residues. Germline V gene sequence: CDR1 DFQATT, CDR2 SNEGSKA (reference sequence). The V gene end was trimmed by 5 bases and the J gene end by 7 bases; junction bases not matched to a gene: 4. CDR3 in amino acids: CSAWTSGRVNTQYF. The CDR3 coding sequence is TGCAGTGCTTGGACTAGCGGGAGGGTGAATACGCAGTATTTT.

A few counts support this clonotype. This chain uses TRBV10-3 with TRBJ2-7; 7 positions match TRBD1. With V trimmed by 4 bases and J by 2 bases, 8 bases remained unmatched. The CDR3 is 15 residues long. In germline, CDR1 is ENHRY, CDR2 SYGVKD. The CDR3 loop is CAISALRTGTYEQYF. The CDR3 DNA reads TGTGCCATCAGTGCCCTCCGGACAGGAACCTACGAGCAGTACTTC.

This clonotype appeared a few times. The rearrangement uses TRBV29-1 and TRBJ2-2, with a weak D call TRBD1 (6 bases). The CDR3 runs to 13 residues. Germline V gene data show CDR1 as SQVTM and CDR2 as ANQGSEA. V dropped 4 bases and J dropped 4 bases, with 10 bases sitting between them. CDR3 DNA: TGCAGCGTTGTTCAAGGGGGCACCGGGGAGCTGTTTTTT. It translates to CSVVQGGTGELFF.

The chain uses TRBV7-9 and TRBJ2-7; 8 nucleotides match TRBD1. The germline CDR1 and CDR2 sequences are SEHNR and FQNEAQ (reference sequence). V dropped 0 bases and J dropped 5; count of bases not matched to a gene: 9. The CDR3 spans 16 residues. The CDR3 loop reads CASSLAVRQGFHEQYF. The CDR3 region has the DNA TGTGCCAGCAGCTTAGCGGTGAGACAGGGGTTCCACGAGCAGTACTTC.

This sequence joins TRBV25-1 and TRBJ1-1, with D perhaps matching TRBD1 (6 bases). Per germline, CDR1 MGHDK and CDR2 SYGVNS. Trimming removed 5 bases from V and 5 bases from J, with 12 bases in between. The CDR3 is 13 residues long. CDR3 protein: CASSFFDRTEAFF. As DNA, the CDR3 is TGTGCCAGCAGTTTTTTTGACAGGACTGAAGCTTTCTTT.

This clonotype was seen only a few times. The chain joins TRBV28 to TRBJ2-7; possible D gene TRBD1, 8 bases. The CDR3 contains 15 residues. Trimming shortened V by 7 bases and J by 4 bases, and 20 bases separated the two germline ends. The V gene's germline CDR1 is MDHEN and CDR2 SYDVKM. CDR3 loop: CASKPLDRDYYEQYF. CDR3 DNA: TGTGCCAGCAAACCGCTGGACAGGGACTATTACGAGCAGTACTTC.

This clonotype turned up a few times. This chain joins TRBV12-3 or TRBV12-4 and TRBJ1-1; no firm D call. Deletions cut 3 bases from V and 0 bases from J, with 8 bases between. The CDR3 consists of 14 residues. CDR3 bases: TGTGCCAGCAGTTTGGCGGACCTGAACACTGAAGCTTTCTTT. Its translation is CASSLADLNTEAFF.

At least ten counts were recorded for this clonotype. V is TRBV12-3 or TRBV12-4 and J is TRBJ2-1; 10 nucleotides line up with TRBD2. The CDR3 spans 17 residues. V gave up 2 bases and J gave up 2 bases; unmatched junction bases: 6. CDR3 sequence: CASSLFGGTSAYNEQFF. The CDR3 DNA reads TGTGCCAGCAGTTTATTTGGGGGGACTAGCGCCTACAATGAGCAGTTCTTC.

The V and J genes are TRBV25-1 and TRBJ2-1; possibly TRBD2 for D (6 bases). With 6 bases removed from V and 10 bases from J, the gap between germline ends came to 22 bases. Germline assignment: CDR1 MGHDK and CDR2 SYGVNS. The CDR3 is 15 amino acids. CDR3 nucleotide sequence: TGTGCCAGCAGCTCCAGAACTTTGGGGGGAACAGAGCAGTTCTTC. This translates into CASSSRTLGGTEQFF.

V and J are TRBV5-4 and TRBJ2-3; D unresolved. V lost 4 bases and J 2 bases, leaving 11 bases between the germline ends. CDR1 and CDR2 (germline): SGHNT, YYREEE (reference sequence). CDR3 length: 14 amino acids. The CDR3 coding sequence is TGTGCCAGCAGCGCCCCGTTCCACACAGATACGCAGTATTTT. It is translated as CASSAPFHTDTQYF.

Only a few counts were recorded for this clonotype. The V call is TRBV12-3 or TRBV12-4, the J call TRBJ2-3; D assignment may be TRBD1 or TRBD2 (6 bases each). Trimming shortened V by 1 base and J by 7 bases, and 9 bases separated the two germline ends. The CDR3 totals 13 residues. CDR3 sequence reads: CASSLEGGHTQYF. The CDR3 DNA follows: TGTGCCAGCAGTTTAGAGGGGGGACATACGCAGTATTTT.

This clonotype was counted only a few times. The genes are TRBV29-1 and TRBJ2-3; D is undetermined. The germline gives CDR1 SQVTM, CDR2 ANQGSEA. V was shortened by 1 base and J by 4 bases, with 6 bases between the two germline ends. The CDR3 length is 12 residues. The CDR3 loop reads CSVEGQADTQYF. DNA for the CDR3: TGCAGCGTTGAAGGTCAGGCAGATACGCAGTATTTT.

The J gene is TRBJ2-2, the V gene TRBV18; 7 nucleotides line up with TRBD1. The CDR3 is 16 amino acids. V shed 3 bases, J shed 3 bases, and the junction held 7 bases outside the gene matches. Per the germline V gene, CDR1 is KGHSH and CDR2 is LQKENI. Here the CDR3 DNA reads TGTGCCAGCTCACCCTACAGGGGACCGTACACCGGGGAGCTGTTTTTT. Encoded protein: CASSPYRGPYTGELFF.

This clonotype was counted a few times. The CDR3 region is CSARPGKWRSNQPQHF. The CDR3 DNA reads as TGCAGTGCTAGGCCGGGAAAGTGGCGGAGCAATCAGCCCCAGCATTTT. The J gene is TRBJ1-5, the V gene TRBV20-1; D unclear. CDR1 is DFQATT, CDR2 SNEGSKA, per germline (reference sequence). The CDR3 is 16 residues long. V was cut by 3 bases and J by 1 base, with 16 bases left in between.

V is TRBV20-1 and J is TRBJ2-7; D may correspond to TRBD1 or TRBD2 (5 bases each). Germline V lookup: CDR1 DFQATT, CDR2 SNEGSKA (reference sequence). The CDR3 contains 15 residues. V lost 1 base and J 0 bases, leaving 13 bases between the germline ends. The CDR3 coding sequence is TGCAGTGCTAGAGGGCTGGGGACGACCTCCTACGAGCAGTACTTC. This sequence encodes CSARGLGTTSYEQYF.